The 20 T cell receptor beta chains below come from one sample, sequenced in a study of shared clonotypes between healthy human individuals. Profiling relied on immunoSEQ multiplex PCR, and the TCRdb table lists in-frame clones only, not all of them. Of 550,000 to 650,000 clones listed, 95% to 96% are singletons. CD45RO-negative, CCR7-positively selected cells formed the naive CD8 fraction, excluding terminally differentiated effector memory CD45RA+ cells. The sample consisted of naive CD8+ T cells sorted from blood. The source is a woman in her twenties or thirties in good health.

This chain links TRBV25-1 with TRBJ1-1, with a weak D call TRBD1 (6 bases). The ends were cut back, 0 bases at V and 3 bases at J, with 11 bases in the middle. This CDR3 spans 15 amino acids. Looked up from germline, CDR1 is MGHDK and CDR2 is SYGVNS. DNA for the CDR3: TGTGCCAGCAGTGAATATGACAGGAGGGACACTGAAGCTTTCTTT. Its protein is CASSEYDRRDTEAFF.

The chain carries TRBV28 and TRBJ1-3; D not resolved. CDR1 MDHEN and CDR2 SYDVKM come from the germline V gene. V lost 3 bases, J lost 0 bases, and 12 bases lay in between. This CDR3 contains 16 residues. CDR3: CASSLGISYSGNTIYF. DNA for the CDR3: TGTGCCAGCAGTTTGGGGATTAGTTACTCTGGAAACACCATATATTTT. The whole variable domain, filled in from reference TRBV28 and TRBJ1-3, reads DVKVTQSSRYLVKRTGEKVFLECVQDMDHENMFWYRQDPGLGLRLIYFSYDVKMKEKGDIPEGYSVSREKKERFSLILESASTNQTSMYLCASSLGISYSGNTIYFGEGSWLTVV.

This chain links TRBV29-1 with TRBJ2-7; 7 bases map to TRBD1. J lost 1 base, V lost 7 bases, and 7 bases had no gene match. Per the germline V gene, CDR1 is SQVTM and CDR2 is ANQGSEA. There are 13 residues in the CDR3. The CDR3 coding sequence is TGCAGCGGACAGGGAACAAATTCCTACGAGCAGTACTTC. It specifies CSGQGTNSYEQYF.

This chain connects TRBV7-8 to TRBJ2-7; perhaps TRBD1 as D (6 bases). The CDR3 runs to 13 residues. Germline CDR1 is SGHVS and CDR2 is FQNEAQ. Trimming removed 5 bases at V and 1 base at J, with 9 bases between. CDR3 DNA: TGTGCCAGCAGCACGACAGGATCCTACGAGCAGTACTTC. This encodes CASSTTGSYEQYF.

The chain recombines TRBV11-2 with TRBJ2-1, with TRBD2 identical over 7 bases. The CDR3 totals 15 residues. From germline, CDR1 is SGHAT and CDR2 FQNNGV. The V gene end was trimmed by 1 base and the J gene end by 8 bases; junction bases not matched to a gene: 8. CDR3 bases: TGTGCCAGCAGCTTAGGAATAGGCGGGAGCGATGAGCAGTTCTTC. Its translation is CASSLGIGGSDEQFF. The full variable domain, in which reference TRBV11-2 and TRBJ2-1 provide the parts outside the CDR3, is EAGVAQSPRYKIIEKRQSVAFWCNPISGHATLYWYQQILGQGPKLLIQFQNNGVVDDSQLPKDRFSAERLKGVDSTLKIQPAKLEDSAVYLCASSLGIGGSDEQFFGPGTRLTVL.

The chain couples TRBV13 to TRBJ1-1; D is unresolved. This CDR3 is built from 12 residues. The germline V gene has CDR1 PRHDT and CDR2 FYEKMQ (reference sequence). Trimming pared 1 base from V and 5 bases from J, leaving 5 bases between. CDR3 sequence: CASSLVSTEAFF. In DNA form, the CDR3 reads TGTGCCAGCAGCTTAGTGTCTACTGAAGCTTTCTTT.

In nucleotides, the CDR3 is TGTGCCAGCAGCTTACGAGGCCAGAAGCATGAGCAGTTCTTC. Protein: CASSLRGQKHEQFF. This chain uses TRBV7-9 with TRBJ2-1, with no clear D. From germline, CDR1 is SEHNR and CDR2 FQNEAQ (reference sequence). This CDR3 region has 14 residues. V was shortened by 2 bases and J by 8 bases, with 13 bases between the two germline ends.

The chain's CDR3 is CATLAGSYEQYF. In DNA, the CDR3 is TGTGCCACCTTAGCGGGTTCCTACGAGCAGTACTTC. The genes are TRBV2 and TRBJ2-7; TRBD2 aligns across 7 bases. Per the germline V gene, CDR1 is SNHLY and CDR2 is FYNNEI. The CDR3 loop spans 12 amino acids. Germline trimming cut 10 bases from V and 1 base from J; bases unmatched to any gene: 4.

This rearrangement joins TRBV7-8 to TRBJ2-7, with D uncertain. Germline V lookup: CDR1 SGHVS, CDR2 FQNEAQ. V was cut by 3 bases and J by 2 bases, with 11 bases left in between. The CDR3 runs 14 residues. CDR3 nucleotide sequence: TGTGCCAGCAGCTTTGATCTCCCGACCTACGAGCAGTACTTC. Protein: CASSFDLPTYEQYF.

This clone was observed a single time. The chain couples TRBV4-1 to TRBJ2-1; 13 bases map to TRBD2. Trimming removed 1 base from V and 3 bases from J; junction bases left unmatched: 9. CDR3 length: 19 residues. Per germline, CDR1 MGHRA and CDR2 YSYEKL. DNA of the CDR3: TGCGCCAGCAGCCAAGTTACTAGCGGGAGGGCTTCGGACTACAATGAGCAGTTCTTC. It translates to CASSQVTSGRASDYNEQFF.

A few counts support this clone. The same CDR3 also results from other DNA sequences found in this sample. The V and J genes are TRBV9 and TRBJ1-1, with D perhaps TRBD1 (5 bases). The germline V gene encodes CDR1 SGDLS and CDR2 YYNGEE. CDR3 length equals 13 residues. V lost 3 bases and J 1 base, leaving 7 bases between the germline ends. CDR3 nucleotide sequence: TGTGCCAGCAGCGCCGGGGGGAACACTGAAGCTTTCTTT. This translates into CASSAGGNTEAFF.

This chain joins TRBV28 and TRBJ2-1; D ambiguous. The length of the CDR3 is 17 residues. V shed 2 bases and J shed 0 bases, with 14 bases lying between them. Germline values: CDR1 MDHEN, CDR2 SYDVKM. CDR3 bases: TGTGCCAGCAGTTTAGGGGTTAGCCAGAGCTCCTACAATGAGCAGTTCTTC. Translated, it gives CASSLGVSQSSYNEQFF.

The chain employs TRBV29-1 and TRBJ1-1; no clear D gene. Germline lookup yields CDR1 SQVTM and CDR2 ANQGSEA. Trimming pared 1 base from V and 5 bases from J, leaving 8 bases between. The CDR3 has 12 amino acids. The CDR3 here is CSVEGLPTEAFF. The CDR3 bases are TGCAGCGTTGAAGGTCTCCCGACTGAAGCTTTCTTT.

This rearrangement joins TRBV18 to TRBJ2-3, with 11 bases lining up with TRBD2. CDR1 and CDR2 (germline): KGHSH, LQKENI. CDR3 size: 20 residues. V was pared by 6 bases and J by 2 bases, with 19 bases of the junction left unmatched. The CDR3 loop is CASSYDRDRRLAGSTDTQYF. As DNA, the CDR3 is TGTGCCAGCTCTTACGACAGGGACCGAAGACTAGCGGGATCCACAGATACGCAGTATTTT. Full variable domain (outside the CDR3, taken from reference TRBV18 and TRBJ2-3): NAGVMQNPRHLVRRRGQEARLRCSPMKGHSHVYWYRQLPEEGLKFMVYLQKENIIDESGMPKERFSAEFPKEGPSILRIQQVVRGDSAAYFCASSYDRDRRLAGSTDTQYFGPGTRLTVL.

The J gene is TRBJ1-5, the V gene TRBV28; TRBD1 matches 7 bases. CDR3 length equals 13 residues. V lost 7 bases, J lost 4 bases, and 4 bases stayed unmatched. CDR1 and CDR2 (germline): MDHEN, SYDVKM. The CDR3, as DNA: TGTGCCAGCACACAGGGGAATAATCAGCCCCAGCATTTT. Encoded protein: CASTQGNNQPQHF.

The chain uses TRBV5-1 and TRBJ2-7, with a possible D match to TRBD2 (5 bases). Trimming cost V 1 base and J 0 bases, with 20 bases left between them. The CDR3 has 18 amino acids. The germline V gene encodes CDR1 SGHRS and CDR2 YFSETQ. This CDR3 reads CASSLTPRPAVSSYEQYF. The CDR3 DNA follows: TGCGCCAGCAGCTTGACCCCTCGCCCAGCGGTTAGCTCCTACGAGCAGTACTTC.

This clone was detected only once. The same CDR3 arises from other DNA sequences in this sample as well. The CDR3 DNA reads TGTGCCAGCAGTCCGACAGCCACCGGGGAGCTGTTTTTT. Translating gives CASSPTATGELFF. The genes are TRBV27 and TRBJ2-2, with D tentatively TRBD1 (5 bases). The V gene lost 5 bases and the J gene lost 4 bases, with 8 bases spanning the gap. CDR1 is MNHEY, CDR2 SMNVEV, per germline (reference sequence). This CDR3 is 13 amino acids long.

This rearrangement joins TRBV4-1 to TRBJ1-6, with 7 bases that match TRBD1. The trim removed 1 base at V and 5 bases at J, leaving 2 bases unmatched. This CDR3 has 15 amino acids. Germline-derived CDR1 and CDR2 are MGHRA and YSYEKL. DNA of the CDR3: TGCGCCAGCAGCCAAGTTACAGGGGATAATTCACCCCTCCACTTT. It encodes CASSQVTGDNSPLHF.

The chain links TRBV15 to TRBJ1-2; D remains unclear. The CDR3 extends over 14 amino acids. Trimming pared 3 bases from V and 7 bases from J, leaving 15 bases between. Germline-derived CDR1 and CDR2 are LNHNV and YYDKDF (reference sequence). In nucleotides, the CDR3 is TGTGCCACCAGCAGGCCGGAGAAAAGGTTTGGCTACACCTTC. Protein sequence: CATSRPEKRFGYTF.

For this clone: Distinct nucleotide sequences in the sample also encode this CDR3. The chain has TRBV27 and TRBJ2-7; D may correspond to TRBD1 or TRBD2 (5 bases each). The length of the CDR3 is 13 residues. The germline V gene encodes CDR1 MNHEY and CDR2 SMNVEV (reference sequence). V dropped 6 bases and J dropped 4 bases, with 13 bases sitting between them. The CDR3 spells CASSPGTSYEQYF. CDR3 coding DNA: TGTGCCAGCAGCCCCGGGACCTCGTACGAGCAGTACTTC.